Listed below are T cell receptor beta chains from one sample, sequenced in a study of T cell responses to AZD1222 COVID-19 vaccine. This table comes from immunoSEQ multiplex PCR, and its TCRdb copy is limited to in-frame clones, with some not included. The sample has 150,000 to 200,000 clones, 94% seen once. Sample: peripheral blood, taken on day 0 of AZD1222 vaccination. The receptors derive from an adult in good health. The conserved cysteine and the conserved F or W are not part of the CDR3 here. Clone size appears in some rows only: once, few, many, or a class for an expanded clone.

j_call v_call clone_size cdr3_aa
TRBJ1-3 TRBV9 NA ASSVTGESGNTIY
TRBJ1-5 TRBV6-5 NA ATRTGLNQPQH
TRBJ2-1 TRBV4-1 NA ASSQGTPNNEQF
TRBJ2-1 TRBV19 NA ASSITSSYNEQF
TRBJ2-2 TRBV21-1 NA ASSKADKITNTGELF
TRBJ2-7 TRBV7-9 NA ASSLGGKRYEQY
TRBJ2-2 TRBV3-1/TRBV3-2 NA ASSQGLGDTGELF
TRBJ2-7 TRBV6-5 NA ASRGGGLDEQY
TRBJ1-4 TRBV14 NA ASSLIGPLF
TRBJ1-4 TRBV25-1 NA ASSEYIVGTGTNEKLF
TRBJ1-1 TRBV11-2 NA ASSLGEQFEAF
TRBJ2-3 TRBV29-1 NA SANIDTQY
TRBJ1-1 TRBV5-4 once ASSPGSTEAF
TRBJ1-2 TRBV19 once ASKPTANYGYT
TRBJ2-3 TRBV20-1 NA SAGMNTQY
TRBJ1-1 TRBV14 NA ASSSRQGLNTEAF
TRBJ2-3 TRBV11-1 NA ASSLDGRKGSDTQY
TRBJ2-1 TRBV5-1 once ASSLGVLDNEQF
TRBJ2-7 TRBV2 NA ASSIEDEQY
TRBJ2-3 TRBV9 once ASSVNGGGSTDTQY
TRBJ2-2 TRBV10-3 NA AISAGTGNRELF
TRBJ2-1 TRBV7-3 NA ASSLTGGSSYNEQF
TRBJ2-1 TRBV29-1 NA SVESAGGPYNEQF
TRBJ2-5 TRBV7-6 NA ASSLLGETQY
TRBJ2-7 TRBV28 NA ASSLSVAGTGPYEQY
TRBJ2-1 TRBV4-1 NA ASSPMGLAKYNEQF
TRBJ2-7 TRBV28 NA ASSLSGDEQY
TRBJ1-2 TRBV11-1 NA ASSRDRNYGYT
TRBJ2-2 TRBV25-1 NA ASSERDPRRANTGELF
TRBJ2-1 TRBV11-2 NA ASSWASGNNEQF
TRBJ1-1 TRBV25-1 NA ASSGGPGQAF
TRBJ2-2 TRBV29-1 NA SVDSGRGLSNTGELF
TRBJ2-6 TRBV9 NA ASSGDSSGANVLT
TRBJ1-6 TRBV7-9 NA ASSLEGPNNSPLH
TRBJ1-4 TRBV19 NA ASRHLGGEKLF